The 25 T cell receptor beta chains listed next were all sequenced from one sample in a study of persistence of HIV-infected CD4 T cells. This was the immunoSEQ version 4 assay in survey mode. Profiled with immunoSEQ multiplex PCR; TCRdb holds only in-frame clones, not every one. The data hold about 64,000 clones, with 65% to 80% observed a single time. Which antigens these TCRs recognize remains unknown. Cells were stimulated with overlapping HIV-1 Gag 15-mer peptides. CD40L/CD69 double-negative CD45RO-high memory CD4+ T cells were collected. The sample was CD4+ T cells sorted from PBMCs after approximately 19-hour stimulation, taken from a patient who received antiretroviral therapy. The receptors were gathered from an adult man with HIV who was CMV-seropositive.

This clone was recorded only once. The chain recombines TRBV19 with TRBJ1-1; tentatively, D is TRBD1 (5 bases). The germline V gene encodes CDR1 LNHDA and CDR2 SQIVND (reference sequence). The CDR3 has 15 residues. With 4 bases removed from V and 4 bases from J, the gap between germline ends came to 16 bases. CDR3 residues: CASSRTPLEGTEAFF. The CDR3 DNA reads as TGTGCCAGTAGTAGGACACCCCTGGAGGGCACTGAAGCTTTCTTT.

The V and J genes are TRBV5-4 and TRBJ2-2; 7 nucleotides line up with TRBD2. With 2 bases clipped from V and 4 bases from J, the junction kept 2 bases outside the gene matches. Germline CDR1 is SGHNT and CDR2 is YYREEE (reference sequence). This CDR3 spans 14 amino acids. The CDR3 DNA follows: TGTGCCAGCAGCTTTCCGGGAGGCACCGGGGAGCTGTTTTTT. This gives the protein CASSFPGGTGELFF.

The genes are TRBV10-1 and TRBJ2-1, with no clear D. Trimming cost V 4 bases and J 0 bases, with 10 bases left between them. This CDR3 contains 15 residues. Germline-derived CDR1 and CDR2 are WNHNN and SYGVQD (reference sequence). In nucleotides, the CDR3 is TGCGCCAGCAGTGCGGCCCGAAGCTCCTACAATGAGCAGTTCTTC. Translating gives CASSAARSSYNEQFF.

On this clone itself: At one end the junction does not follow the germline gene, possibly because of a read error. V is TRBV6-5 and J is TRBJ2-1; no definite D call. Per germline, CDR1 MNHEY and CDR2 SVGAGI. This CDR3 has 13 amino acids. The CDR3 reads CAVRLGSNNEQFF. In nucleotides, the CDR3 is TGTGCCGTACGACTCGGCTCCAACAATGAGCAGTTCTTC.

This chain joins TRBV27 and TRBJ1-3; D is perhaps TRBD1 (5 bases). Per germline, CDR1 MNHEY and CDR2 SMNVEV (reference sequence). V lost 5 bases, J lost 4 bases, and 15 bases lay in between. There are 15 residues in the CDR3. DNA for the CDR3: TGTGCCAGCAGTCAGGGAAGTAGGTCAGGAAACACCATATATTTT. It yields the protein CASSQGSRSGNTIYF.

This clone was counted between two and nine times. The chain couples TRBV3-1 (or the pseudogene TRBV3-2) to TRBJ2-7; no clear D gene. The CDR3 has 14 amino acids. CDR1 and CDR2 (germline): LGHDT, YNNKEL (reference sequence). V was clipped by 3 bases and J by 6 bases, with 15 bases between them. The CDR3 is CASSQSSLESEQYF. The CDR3 region has the DNA TGTGCCAGCAGCCAGAGTAGCCTCGAGAGCGAGCAGTACTTC.

The J gene is TRBJ2-7, the V gene TRBV6-5, with D possibly being TRBD2 (7 bases). Per germline, CDR1 MNHEY and CDR2 SVGAGI. The V and J ends lost 10 bases and 5 bases respectively, with 18 bases between them. This CDR3 contains 13 residues. The CDR3 DNA sequence: TGTGCCACTGGCGGGGGCCACCCTAACGAGCAGTACTTC. This encodes CATGGGHPNEQYF.

This chain connects TRBV19 to TRBJ1-5; D remains unclear. Trimming stripped 5 bases from V and 0 bases from J, with 11 bases between. The CDR3 is 15 amino acids. Germline-derived CDR1 and CDR2 are LNHDA and SQIVND (reference sequence). CDR3: CASSPYLYSNQPQHF. Here the CDR3 DNA reads TGTGCCAGTAGTCCGTATTTGTATAGCAATCAGCCCCAGCATTTT.

The CDR3 region has the DNA TGTGCCAGCTCACCCGGGACAGCGAATGACTACGAGCAGTACTTC. It specifies CASSPGTANDYEQYF. V gene TRBV18 combines with J gene TRBJ2-7; 7 bases are a match to TRBD1. The V and J ends lost 3 bases and 3 bases, in that order; junction bases with no gene match: 8. The CDR3 has 15 amino acids. Looked up from germline, CDR1 is KGHSH and CDR2 is LQKENI.

The CDR3 bases are TGTGCCAGCAGCGTAGAAGGAACTAGCGGGGGGAACACCGGGGAGCTGTTTTTT. It translates to CASSVEGTSGGNTGELFF. The chain uses TRBV9 and TRBJ2-2; 11 bases fit TRBD2. Germline V lookup: CDR1 SGDLS, CDR2 YYNGEE. V was pared by 0 bases and J by 1 base, with 5 bases of the junction left unmatched. The CDR3 has 18 amino acids.

The CDR3: CASSPRTGRPGELFF. DNA for the CDR3: TGTGCCAGCAGCCCTCGGACAGGGAGGCCCGGGGAGCTGTTTTTT. This chain uses TRBV7-3 with TRBJ2-2, with 8 bases matching TRBD1. This CDR3 spans 15 amino acids. V shed 5 bases, J shed 6 bases, and the junction held 8 bases outside the gene matches. Germline CDR1 and CDR2: SGHTA and FQGTGA.

The J gene is TRBJ2-2, the V gene TRBV6-5; D remains ambiguous. V was trimmed by 9 bases and J by 7 bases, leaving 21 bases between them. This CDR3 region has 15 residues. From germline, CDR1 is MNHEY and CDR2 SVGAGI. The CDR3 region has the DNA TGTGCCAGTCGTCAGCTGTCACGGACGGGCGGGGAGCTGTTTTTT. It is translated as CASRQLSRTGGELFF.

The V gene is TRBV7-2, the J gene TRBJ2-7, with a tentative D call TRBD1 (6 bases). The ends were cut back, 5 bases at V and 1 base at J, with 15 bases in the middle. This CDR3 has 15 residues. Germline V CDR1 and CDR2: SGHTA, FQGNSA. CDR3 amino acids: CASSGRGRQSYEQYF. The CDR3 DNA sequence: TGTGCCAGCAGCGGCAGGGGTAGGCAGTCCTACGAGCAGTACTTC.

This clone was observed a handful of times. The rearrangement links TRBV19 to TRBJ2-7, with D possibly being TRBD1 or TRBD2 (6 bases each). The CDR3 is 15 residues long. Trimming removed 2 bases from V and 0 bases from J, with 11 bases in between. Germline V gene lookup returns CDR1 LNHDA and CDR2 SQIVND (reference sequence). The DNA for the CDR3 is TGTGCCAGTAGTATAAGGGGGGCAGACTCCTACGAGCAGTACTTC. Protein: CASSIRGADSYEQYF.

The CDR3 reads CSVRTGYEQYF. The CDR3 DNA reads as TGCAGTGTTCGGACTGGCTACGAGCAGTACTTC. The chain has TRBV20-1 and TRBJ2-7; D is perhaps TRBD2 (5 bases). The CDR3 length is 11 residues. The germline gives CDR1 DFQATT, CDR2 SNEGSKA (reference sequence). Trimming took 7 bases from V and 3 from J, leaving 10 bases between them.

This chain joins TRBV19 and TRBJ1-1; the D is unclear. Between the trimmed V and J ends, which lost 1 base and 2 bases, there was a span of 8 bases. Germline V CDR1 and CDR2: LNHDA, SQIVND (reference sequence). The CDR3 sequence is 14 residues long. Written as DNA, the CDR3 is TGTGCCAGTAGTATAGTCGGGAGAAACACTGAAGCTTTCTTT. Encoded protein: CASSIVGRNTEAFF.

The chain uses TRBV6-5 and TRBJ1-6; 7 bases agree with TRBD1. The CDR3 spans 15 residues. V was pared by 6 bases and J by 10 bases, with 12 bases of the junction left unmatched. Germline-derived CDR1 and CDR2 are MNHEY and SVGAGI. This CDR3 reads CASSNLDRLASPLHF. Here the CDR3 DNA reads TGTGCCAGCAGCAATTTGGACAGGCTAGCGTCACCCCTCCACTTT.

Only a few counts were recorded for this clone. The chain has TRBV18 and TRBJ2-3, with TRBD1 identical over 9 bases. CDR3 length equals 17 residues. Germline V CDR1 and CDR2: KGHSH, LQKENI. V was pared by 6 bases and J by 2 bases, with 12 bases of the junction left unmatched. CDR3 sequence reads: CASSLFGTGSSTDTQYF. The DNA of the CDR3 is TGTGCCAGCTCCCTATTTGGGACAGGGAGTTCCACAGATACGCAGTATTTT.

Points on this clone: Mismatch with germline at one junction end may stem from a read error. The chain is built from TRBV6-2 or TRBV6-3 and TRBJ2-2, with D perhaps matching TRBD1 or TRBD2 (5 bases each). This CDR3 has 13 residues. The germline CDR1 and CDR2 sequences are MNHEY and SVGEGT. Here the CDR3 reads CASNPGHGGELVF. The CDR3 coding sequence is TGTGCCAGCAACCCCGGACATGGTGGGGAGCTGGTTTTT.

This chain links TRBV5-1 with TRBJ2-2, with D maybe TRBD1 (6 bases). The V and J ends lost 6 bases and 1 base respectively, with 10 bases between them. This CDR3 region has 14 residues. Germline CDR1 and CDR2: SGHRS and YFSETQ. The CDR3 DNA reads TGCGCCAGCACCAAGACAGGGAACACCGGGGAGCTGTTTTTT. Protein: CASTKTGNTGELFF.

CDR3 DNA sequence: TGTGCCAGCAGCGTAGAGAGGAGTATTCCTGGAAACACCATATATTTT. Encoded protein: CASSVERSIPGNTIYF. This chain links TRBV9 with TRBJ1-3; D remains ambiguous. The germline gives CDR1 SGDLS, CDR2 YYNGEE. The V end lost 0 bases, the J end lost 2 bases, and 12 bases lay between the germline ends. CDR3 length: 16 amino acids.

DNA for the CDR3: TGCAGCGTTGTGAGGCAGCCGAATGAAAAACTGTTTTTT. Amino acid sequence: CSVVRQPNEKLFF. The J gene is TRBJ1-4, the V gene TRBV29-1, with D hard to call. V lost 4 bases and J lost 5, with 11 bases in between. The CDR3 sequence is 13 residues long. Germline assignment: CDR1 SQVTM and CDR2 ANQGSEA.

This clone turned up a few times. The V call is TRBV9, the J call TRBJ1-6; D gene uncertain. The CDR3 extends over 15 amino acids. Trimming pared 0 bases from V and 6 bases from J, leaving 10 bases between. CDR1 SGDLS and CDR2 YYNGEE come from the germline V gene. CDR3 amino acids: CASSVEGSSNSPLHF. The CDR3 nucleotides are TGTGCCAGCAGCGTAGAGGGATCTTCTAATTCACCCCTCCACTTT.

This chain uses TRBV24-1 with TRBJ1-3; TRBD1 aligns across 7 bases. Germline loops: CDR1 KGHDR, CDR2 SFDVKD. V lost 12 bases to trimming and J lost 4 bases; unmatched junction nucleotides: 11. The CDR3 totals 14 residues. DNA of the CDR3: TGTGCCTTCCGGGACAGCCGATCCGGAAACACCATATATTTT. Protein: CAFRDSRSGNTIYF.

The genes are TRBV6-5 and TRBJ1-2; D gene unclear. The length of the CDR3 is 13 residues. V dropped 6 bases and J dropped 5 bases, with 13 bases sitting between them. In germline, CDR1 is MNHEY, CDR2 SVGAGI. The CDR3 DNA sequence: TGTGCCAGCAGGCCAGACCCTGGATATGGCTACACCTTC. Translating it yields CASRPDPGYGYTF.